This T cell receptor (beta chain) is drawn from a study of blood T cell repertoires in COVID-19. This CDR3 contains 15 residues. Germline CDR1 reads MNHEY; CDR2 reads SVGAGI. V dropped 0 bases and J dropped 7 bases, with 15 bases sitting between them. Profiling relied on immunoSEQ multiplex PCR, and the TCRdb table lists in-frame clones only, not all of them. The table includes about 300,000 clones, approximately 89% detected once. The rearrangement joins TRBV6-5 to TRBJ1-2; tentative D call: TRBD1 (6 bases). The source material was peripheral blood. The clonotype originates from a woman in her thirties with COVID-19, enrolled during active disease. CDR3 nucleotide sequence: TGTGCCAGCAGTTACTCGGGCCGGACAGTGTCTGGCTACACCTTC. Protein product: CASSYSGRTVSGYTF.